These 26 T cell receptor beta chains originate from one sample sequenced in a study of tumor and adjacent non-tumor tissue in lung cancer. A modified ARM-PCR protocol with three rounds of nested PCR amplified TCRbeta. TCRdb reanalysed the multiplex PCR reads using MiXCR and keeps one entry per CDR3 protein. This sample has tens of thousands of distinct CDR3 sequences, with about 67% found just once. The template was RNA from unsorted bulk tissue. Sequenced sample: lung tumor tissue. Every receptor here comes from a man aged 60-69 years with non-small cell lung cancer.

A note on this clonotype: Likely a read error: the CDR3 ends without its conserved phenylalanine or tryptophan. The chain uses TRBV6-5 and TRBJ1-6, with 9 bases matching TRBD1. Germline CDR1 and CDR2: MNHEY and SVGAGI. V was pared by 6 bases and J by 7 bases, with 10 bases of the junction left unmatched. The CDR3 spans 16 residues. The CDR3 spells CASRRTGVVENSPLHS. The CDR3 region has the DNA TGTGCCAGCAGAAGGACAGGGGTGGTAGAGAATTCACCCCTCCACTCT.

This clonotype was detected only once. Given a much more abundant clone one base away, this may be a read error. The chain carries TRBV28 and TRBJ2-7; TRBD1 is a possible D gene (6 bases). The germline V gene encodes CDR1 MDHEN and CDR2 SYDVKM. V lost 10 bases to trimming and J lost 12 bases, with 19 bases between them. The CDR3 has 11 amino acids. CDR3 loop: CAIRGPDSTYF. CDR3 sequence (DNA): TGTGCCATCCGCGGCCCGGACAGCACGTACTTC.

Concerning this clonotype itself: The junction and the germline gene differ at one end; a read error may be behind it. V gene TRBV10-3 combines with J gene TRBJ2-1; a weak D match, TRBD1 (6 bases). Germline loops: CDR1 ENHRY, CDR2 SYGVKD. This CDR3 comprises 14 residues. CDR3 in DNA: TGTGCCATCAGAGCCGGACAGACTATCAATGGGCAGTTCTTC. Amino acid sequence: CAIRAGQTINGQFF.

Worth noting for this clonotype: One junction end disagrees with the germline gene, perhaps due to a read error. This rearrangement joins TRBV11-3 to TRBJ2-3; D unresolved. Germline CDR1 is SGHNT and CDR2 is YENEEA. This CDR3 is built from 14 residues. The CDR3 nucleotides are TGTGCCAGTAGCTTCCAAGAGTACAGAGATACGCAGTATTTT. It yields the protein CASSFQEYRDTQYF. The whole variable domain, filled in from reference TRBV11-3 and TRBJ2-3, reads EAGVVQSPRYKIIEKKQPVAFWCNPISGHNTLYWYLQNLGQGPELLIRYENEEAVDDSQLPKDRFSAERLKGVDSTLKIQPAELGDSAVYLCASSFQEYRDTQYFGPGTRLTVL.

The chain links TRBV6-5 to TRBJ1-1, with D perhaps matching TRBD1 (5 bases). V lost 6 bases to trimming and J lost 11 bases, with 16 bases between them. Germline loops: CDR1 MNHEY, CDR2 SVGAGI. CDR3 length: 12 residues. CDR3 coding DNA: TGTGCCAGCAGGTTGACGGGGAACAGGGCTTTCTTT. This translates into CASRLTGNRAFF.

The chain uses TRBV20-1 and TRBJ2-7, with TRBD2 identical over 8 bases. V lost 7 bases, J lost 9 bases, and 20 bases stayed unmatched. CDR1 is DFQATT, CDR2 SNEGSKA, per germline (reference sequence). CDR3 length equals 15 residues. The CDR3 coding sequence is TGCAGTGGCGCCCCAGTTGCGGGAGGAGTCTACTGGCAGTACTTC. The encoded protein is CSGAPVAGGVYWQYF.

This clonotype was picked up many times. V and J are TRBV12-3 or TRBV12-4 and TRBJ1-2; the D is unclear. V was cut by 2 bases and J by 4 bases, with 11 bases left in between. There are 14 residues in the CDR3. In DNA, the CDR3 is TGTGCCAGCAGTTTATTTTTGGAGACCTATGGCTACACCTTC. This encodes CASSLFLETYGYTF.

The V call is TRBV11-2, the J call TRBJ2-7, with D perhaps TRBD1 or TRBD2 (5 bases each). Germline CDR1 reads SGHAT; CDR2 reads FQNNGV. Trimming shortened V by 0 bases and J by 6 bases, and 27 bases separated the two germline ends. The CDR3 is made up of 19 amino acids. CDR3 protein: CASSLDFLAGQKWRVEQYF. The CDR3 coding sequence is TGTGCCAGCAGCTTAGATTTTCTAGCAGGACAAAAATGGCGTGTCGAGCAGTACTTC.

With respect to this clonotype: A much larger clone differs from this one at a single base, so this may be a read error. This chain joins TRBV6-5 and TRBJ2-3; TRBD2 might be the D (6 bases). The CDR3 is made up of 14 amino acids. From germline, CDR1 is MNHEY and CDR2 SVGAGI. In DNA, the CDR3 is TGTGCCGGCAGTAACGCGGGGCGCACAGATACGCAGTATTTT. This encodes CAGSNAGRTDTQYF.

As to this clonotype: With a much larger clone just one base away, this may be a read error. The V and J genes are TRBV20-1 and TRBJ1-4, with 10 bases identical to TRBD1. Germline CDR1 reads DFQATT; CDR2 reads SNEGSKA (reference sequence). The V and J ends lost 3 bases and 8 bases, in that order; junction bases with no gene match: 9. The CDR3 totals 15 residues. The CDR3 DNA sequence: TGCAGTGCTAGGTCATTATCGGACAGGGGGGAAAAACTGTTTTTT. This codes for CSARSLSDRGEKLFF.

Notes on this clonotype: The CDR3 end shows no conserved phenylalanine or tryptophan, and so a read error is likely. V is TRBV12-3 or TRBV12-4 and J is TRBJ2-1; 8 bases are shared with TRBD2. The CDR3 sequence is 13 residues long. The CDR3 bases are TGTTCCAGCAACCGCGCGGGGGGCAATGAGCAGTTCCTC. It codes for CSSNRAGGNEQFL.

This clonotype was counted a single time. Compared with germline, one end of the junction differs, possibly owing to a read error. The rearrangement uses TRBV6-1 and TRBJ1-1; 10 bases map to TRBD1. The CDR3 spans 14 residues. The V gene's germline CDR1 is MNHNS and CDR2 SASEGT. DNA of the CDR3: TGTGCCGGCAGTCTAGGACAGGGGGGCACTGAAGCTGTCTTT. Protein: CAGSLGQGGTEAVF.

As regards this clonotype: One end of the junction varies from germline; a read error may be responsible. The CDR3 DNA reads as TGCGCCAGCAGTCAAGACGCTGGGAGCAATCAGTCCCAGCATTTT. This codes for CASSQDAGSNQSQHF. The J gene is TRBJ1-5, the V gene TRBV4-1; D not certain. Germline assignment: CDR1 MGHRA and CDR2 YSYEKL. This CDR3 has 15 amino acids.

This clonotype came up many times. This chain uses TRBV20-1 with TRBJ2-3; tentative D call: TRBD1 (6 bases). Germline V gene data show CDR1 as DFQATT and CDR2 as SNEGSKA (reference sequence). The CDR3 sequence is 14 residues long. The V end lost 6 bases, the J end lost 0 bases, and 13 bases lay between the germline ends. This chain's CDR3 is CSAQGPTSTDTQYF. Here the CDR3 DNA reads TGCAGTGCCCAGGGGCCCACTAGCACAGATACGCAGTATTTT.

This clonotype was seen at least ten times. V usage is TRBV4-1 and J usage is TRBJ1-6; 7 bases agree with TRBD1. Germline CDR1 MGHRA, CDR2 YSYEKL. Trimming took 5 bases from V and 0 from J; bases not matched to a gene: 4. The CDR3 has 16 residues. The CDR3 DNA follows: TGCGCCAGCAGCTCCAGGGACAGCTCCTATAATTCACCCCTCCACTTT. It encodes CASSSRDSSYNSPLHF.

This clonotype was seen just once. An end of the junction differs from the germline gene, which may be a read error. The rearrangement links TRBV6-2 or TRBV6-3 to TRBJ2-1; TRBD2 aligns across 11 bases. The CDR3 is 18 residues long. Germline CDR1 MNHEY, CDR2 SVGEGT. This CDR3 is CARSYSLGLADVLDEQFF. CDR3 nucleotide sequence: TGTGCCAGGAGTTACTCATTGGGACTAGCGGATGTATTGGACGAGCAGTTCTTC.

On this clonotype: It may be a read error: a sequence one base away is much more abundant. V gene TRBV12-3 or TRBV12-4 combines with J gene TRBJ2-7, with D unclear. The ends were cut back, 5 bases at V and 1 base at J, with 9 bases in the middle. The CDR3 is 13 residues long. This chain's CDR3 is CASSMANSYEQYF. The CDR3, as DNA: TGTGCCAGCAGTATGGCGAATTCCTACGAGCAGTACTTC.

This clonotype was counted once. Because it lacks the conserved phenylalanine or tryptophan at the end, this CDR3 is likely a read error. The DNA is left out, because the CDR3 cannot be placed on it with certainty; the CDR3 is given as TCRdb lists it. The V call is TRBV11-3, the J call TRBJ2-7; the D segment call TRBD2 is taken from the table without a DNA check. CDR1 and CDR2 (germline): SGHNT, YENEEA. Ends included, the CDR3 has 16 residues. CDR3 region: CASSRGGTTHFPEHYL.

The rearrangement links TRBV20-1 to TRBJ2-5; 7 nucleotides agree with TRBD2. This CDR3 contains 12 residues. Germline V gene lookup returns CDR1 DFQATT and CDR2 SNEGSKA (reference sequence). V lost 1 base and J lost 9; bases outside the gene matches: 5. The CDR3 spells CSARGDYGAQYF. The CDR3 DNA sequence: TGCAGTGCTAGAGGGGACTACGGGGCCCAGTACTTC.

This clonotype has ten or more counts. The V and J genes are TRBV6-5 and TRBJ2-3; TRBD2 matches at 10 bases. The trim removed 7 bases at V and 6 bases at J, leaving 13 bases unmatched. Looked up from germline, CDR1 is MNHEY and CDR2 is SVGAGI. CDR3 length: 16 amino acids. CDR3 in DNA: TGTGCCAGCATGGGACTAGCGCCCGTCAGGGGGGATACGCAGTATTTT. Encoded protein: CASMGLAPVRGDTQYF.

This clonotype showed up just once. This could be a read error, since a much larger clone is one nucleotide away. The J gene is TRBJ1-6, the V gene TRBV7-8; a weak D match, TRBD1 (6 bases). CDR1 and CDR2 from the germline V gene are SGHVS and FQNEAQ. Trimming removed 7 bases from V and 10 bases from J, with 20 bases in between. This CDR3 region has 15 residues. The CDR3 DNA follows: TGTGCCAGCAACTTGAACAGGGTTTTGGACTCACCCCTCCACTTT. Its protein product is CASNLNRVLDSPLHF.

A remark on this clonotype: A much larger clone differs by one base, so this may be a read error. The chain has TRBV28 and TRBJ2-3, with D possibly matching TRBD2 (6 bases). Germline V gene sequence: CDR1 MDHEN, CDR2 SYDVKM. The CDR3 runs 15 residues. CDR3 DNA: TGTGCCTGCAGTTTCGGCGGGACTGGTACAGATACGCAGTATTTT. It codes for CACSFGGTGTDTQYF. The entire variable domain, with the rest obtained from reference TRBV28 and TRBJ2-3, is as follows: DVKVTQSSRYLVKRTGEKVFLECVQDMDHENMFWYRQDPGLGLRLIYFSYDVKMKEKGDIPEGYSVSREKKERFSLILESASTNQTSMYLCACSFGGTGTDTQYFGPGTRLTVL.

This clonotype was recorded at least ten times. The chain carries TRBV6-2 or TRBV6-3 and TRBJ2-2, with a tentative D call TRBD2 (5 bases). CDR1 and CDR2 (germline): MNHEY, SVGEGT. V was cut by 5 bases and J by 3 bases, with 16 bases left in between. This CDR3 contains 16 residues. The CDR3 DNA reads TGTGCCAGCAGTCCGGCGGGCGCCGCGGACACCGGGGAGCTGTTTTTT. Its translation: CASSPAGAADTGELFF.

A word on this clonotype: This may be a read error: a much more frequent sequence differs by one nucleotide. The gene calls are TRBV7-9 and TRBJ2-3; D gene ambiguous. Per germline, CDR1 SEHNR and CDR2 FQNEAQ (reference sequence). CDR3 length equals 14 residues. V was clipped by 1 base and J by 4 bases, with 9 bases between them. CDR3 sequence reads: CASSLDSPADTQYF. For the CDR3, the DNA is TGTGCCAGCAGCTTAGACAGTCCCGCAGATACGCAGTATTTT.

This clonotype occurred many times. The chain joins TRBV14 to TRBJ1-1; a weak D match, TRBD1 (6 bases). CDR1 and CDR2 (germline): SGHDN, FVKESK. V gave up 4 bases and J gave up 5 bases, with 26 bases separating them. The CDR3 is 18 amino acids. The CDR3 loop reads CASSPWAGAGATRTEAFF. For the CDR3, the DNA is TGTGCCAGCAGCCCATGGGCGGGAGCAGGGGCTACGAGGACTGAAGCTTTCTTT.

In the case of this clonotype: One end of the junction fails to match germline, which may point to a read error. The rearrangement joins TRBV14 to TRBJ2-3, with TRBD2 as a possible D gene (6 bases). The CDR3 spans 12 residues. Germline V gene sequence: CDR1 SGHDN, CDR2 FVKESK. CDR3 sequence: CASSQLRDTHYF. DNA of the CDR3: TGTGCCAGCAGCCAACTGCGGGATACGCACTATTTT.